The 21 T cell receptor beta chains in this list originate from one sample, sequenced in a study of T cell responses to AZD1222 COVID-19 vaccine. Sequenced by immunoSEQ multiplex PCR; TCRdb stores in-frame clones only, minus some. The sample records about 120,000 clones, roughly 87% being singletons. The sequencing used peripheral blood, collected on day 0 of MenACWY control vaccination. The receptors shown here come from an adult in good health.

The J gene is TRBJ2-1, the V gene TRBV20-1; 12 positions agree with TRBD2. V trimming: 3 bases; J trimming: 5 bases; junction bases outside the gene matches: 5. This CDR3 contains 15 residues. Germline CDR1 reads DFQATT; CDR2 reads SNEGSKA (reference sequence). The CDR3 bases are TGCAGTGCTAGTCCTCTAGCGGGAGGGAACAATGAGCAGTTCTTC. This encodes CSASPLAGGNNEQFF.

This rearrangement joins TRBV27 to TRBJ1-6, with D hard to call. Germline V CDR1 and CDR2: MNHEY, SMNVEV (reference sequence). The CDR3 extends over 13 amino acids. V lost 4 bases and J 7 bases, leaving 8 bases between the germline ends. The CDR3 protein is CASSSVGNSPLHF. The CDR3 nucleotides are TGTGCCAGCAGTTCAGTCGGAAATTCACCCCTCCACTTT.

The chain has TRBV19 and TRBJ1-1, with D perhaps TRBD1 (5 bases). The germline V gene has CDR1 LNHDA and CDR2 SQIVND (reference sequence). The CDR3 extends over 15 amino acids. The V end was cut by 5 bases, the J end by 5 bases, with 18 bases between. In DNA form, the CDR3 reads TGTGCCAGTAGTTACCCCGGGACCCCGGTAACTGAAGCTTTCTTT. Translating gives CASSYPGTPVTEAFF.

The CDR3 nucleotides read TGTGCCAGCACCCCCACAGGGTACCATGGCTACACCTTC. This sequence encodes CASTPTGYHGYTF. The genes are TRBV6-5 and TRBJ1-2; the D gene is possibly TRBD1 (6 bases). The CDR3 runs to 13 residues. Trimming took 7 bases from V and 6 from J, leaving 15 bases between them. The germline CDR1 and CDR2 sequences are MNHEY and SVGAGI.

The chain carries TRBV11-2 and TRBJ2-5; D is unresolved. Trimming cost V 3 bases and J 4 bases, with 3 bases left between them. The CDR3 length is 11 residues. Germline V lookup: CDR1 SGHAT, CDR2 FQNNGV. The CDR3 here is CASSFLETQYF. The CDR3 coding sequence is TGTGCCAGCAGCTTTTTAGAGACCCAGTACTTC.

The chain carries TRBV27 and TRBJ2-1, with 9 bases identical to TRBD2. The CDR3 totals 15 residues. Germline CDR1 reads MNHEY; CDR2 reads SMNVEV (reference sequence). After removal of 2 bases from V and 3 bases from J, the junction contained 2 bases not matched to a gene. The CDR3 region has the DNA TGTGCCAGCAGTTTAGCGGGAGGGATCTACAATGAGCAGTTCTTC. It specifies CASSLAGGIYNEQFF.

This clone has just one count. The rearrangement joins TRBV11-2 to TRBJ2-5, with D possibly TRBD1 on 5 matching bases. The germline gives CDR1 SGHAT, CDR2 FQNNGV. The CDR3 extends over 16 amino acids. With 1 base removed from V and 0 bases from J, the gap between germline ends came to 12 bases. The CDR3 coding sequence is TGTGCCAGCAGCTTAGTAGGGGCACCTTACCAAGAGACCCAGTACTTC. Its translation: CASSLVGAPYQETQYF.

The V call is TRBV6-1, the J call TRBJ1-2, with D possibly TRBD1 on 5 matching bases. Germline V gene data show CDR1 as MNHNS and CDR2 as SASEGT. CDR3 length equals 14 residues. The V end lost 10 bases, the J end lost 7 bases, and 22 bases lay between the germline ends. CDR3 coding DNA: TGTGCCATAAGCAGCCTACAGGAGGGAGCTGGCTACACCTTC. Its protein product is CAISSLQEGAGYTF.

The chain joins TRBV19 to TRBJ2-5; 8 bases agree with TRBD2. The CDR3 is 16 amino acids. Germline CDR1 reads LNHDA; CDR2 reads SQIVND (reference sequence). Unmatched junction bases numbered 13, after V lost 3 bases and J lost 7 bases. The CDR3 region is CASSIGIRSGSGTQYF. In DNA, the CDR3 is TGTGCCAGTAGTATTGGGATCCGGAGCGGGAGTGGGACCCAGTACTTC. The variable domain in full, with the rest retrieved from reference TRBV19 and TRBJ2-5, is DGGITQSPKYLFRKEGQNVTLSCEQNLNHDAMYWYRQDPGQGLRLIYYSQIVNDFQKGDIAEGYSVSREKKESFPLTVTSAQKNPTAFYLCASSIGIRSGSGTQYFGPGTRLLVL.

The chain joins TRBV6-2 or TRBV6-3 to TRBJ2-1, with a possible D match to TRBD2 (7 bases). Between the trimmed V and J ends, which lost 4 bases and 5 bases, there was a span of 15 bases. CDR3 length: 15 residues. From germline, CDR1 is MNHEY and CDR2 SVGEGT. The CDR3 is CASSLEGGAHNEQFF. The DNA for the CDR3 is TGTGCCAGCAGTTTGGAGGGGGGGGCTCACAATGAGCAGTTCTTC.

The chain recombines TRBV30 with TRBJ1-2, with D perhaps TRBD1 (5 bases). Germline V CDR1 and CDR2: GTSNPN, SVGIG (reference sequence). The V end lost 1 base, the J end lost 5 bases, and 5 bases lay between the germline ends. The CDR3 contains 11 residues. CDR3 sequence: CAWSGQYGYTF. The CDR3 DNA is TGTGCCTGGAGTGGACAGTATGGCTACACCTTC. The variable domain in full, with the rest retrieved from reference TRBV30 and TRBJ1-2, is SQTIHQWPATLVQPVGSPLSLECTVEGTSNPNLYWYRQAAGRGLQLLFYSVGIGQISSEVPQNLSASRPQDRQFILSSKKLLLSDSGFYLCAWSGQYGYTFGSGTRLTVV.

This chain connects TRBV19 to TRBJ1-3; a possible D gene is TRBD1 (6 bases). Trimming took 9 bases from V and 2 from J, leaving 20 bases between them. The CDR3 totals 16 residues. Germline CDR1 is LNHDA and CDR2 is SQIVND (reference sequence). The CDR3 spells CASGQGFTGPGNTIYF. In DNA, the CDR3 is TGTGCCAGCGGTCAGGGGTTCACTGGCCCTGGAAACACCATATATTTT.

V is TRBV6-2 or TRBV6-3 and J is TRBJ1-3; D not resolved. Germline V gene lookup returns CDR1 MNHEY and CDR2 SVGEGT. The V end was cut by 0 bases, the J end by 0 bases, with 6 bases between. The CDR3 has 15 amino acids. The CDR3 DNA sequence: TGTGCCAGCAGTTACTCGGGGAGCTCTGGAAACACCATATATTTT. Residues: CASSYSGSSGNTIYF.

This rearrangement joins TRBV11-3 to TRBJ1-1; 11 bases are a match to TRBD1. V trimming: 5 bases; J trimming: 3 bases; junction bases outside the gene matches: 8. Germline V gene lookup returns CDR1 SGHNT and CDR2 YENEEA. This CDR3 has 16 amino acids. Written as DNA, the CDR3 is TGTGCCAGCAGCGCCGGACAGGGGGCGGCAGACACTGAAGCTTTCTTT. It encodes CASSAGQGAADTEAFF.

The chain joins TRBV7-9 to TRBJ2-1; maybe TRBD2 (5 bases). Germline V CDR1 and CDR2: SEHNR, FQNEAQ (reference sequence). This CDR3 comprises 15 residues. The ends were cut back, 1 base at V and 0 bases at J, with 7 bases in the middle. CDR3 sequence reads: CASSLVGSSYNEQFF. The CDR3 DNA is TGTGCCAGCAGCTTAGTGGGGAGCTCCTACAATGAGCAGTTCTTC.

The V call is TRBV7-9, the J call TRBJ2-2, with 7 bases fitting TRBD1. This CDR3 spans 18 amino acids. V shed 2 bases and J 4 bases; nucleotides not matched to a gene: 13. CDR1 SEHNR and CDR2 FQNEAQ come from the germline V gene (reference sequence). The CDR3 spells CASSLPLGVGGFTGELFF. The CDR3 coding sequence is TGTGCCAGCAGCTTACCCCTGGGAGTAGGGGGCTTCACCGGGGAGCTGTTTTTT.

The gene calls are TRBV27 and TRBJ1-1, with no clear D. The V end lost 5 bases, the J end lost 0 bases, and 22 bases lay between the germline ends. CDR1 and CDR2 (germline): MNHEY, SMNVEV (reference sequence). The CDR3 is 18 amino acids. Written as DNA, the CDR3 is TGTGCCAGCAGTCCTCGGACCGATCCATGGCTCATGAACACTGAAGCTTTCTTT. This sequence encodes CASSPRTDPWLMNTEAFF.

In nucleotides, the CDR3 is TGTGCCACCAGTGATACTGTGGGACAGGGAAGAGAGACCCAGTACTTC. Translated: CATSDTVGQGRETQYF. The gene calls are TRBV24-1 and TRBJ2-5; 9 bases agree with TRBD1. CDR3 length: 16 amino acids. Losses at the gene ends were 3 bases for V and 4 bases for J; bases not matched to a gene: 8. Germline V gene sequence: CDR1 KGHDR, CDR2 SFDVKD.

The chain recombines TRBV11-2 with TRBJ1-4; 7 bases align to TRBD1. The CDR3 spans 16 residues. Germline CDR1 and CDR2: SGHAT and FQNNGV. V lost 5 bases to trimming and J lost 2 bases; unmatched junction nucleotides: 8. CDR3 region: CASSLRGAGTNEKLFF. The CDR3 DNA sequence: TGTGCCAGCAGCCTCAGGGGGGCAGGGACTAATGAAAAACTGTTTTTT.

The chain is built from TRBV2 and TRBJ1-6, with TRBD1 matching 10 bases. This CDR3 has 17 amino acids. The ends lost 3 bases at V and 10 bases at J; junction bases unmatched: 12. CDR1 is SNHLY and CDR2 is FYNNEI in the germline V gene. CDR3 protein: CASSDFLGQGPESPLHF. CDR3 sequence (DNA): TGTGCCAGCAGTGATTTTTTGGGACAGGGGCCGGAATCACCCCTCCACTTT.

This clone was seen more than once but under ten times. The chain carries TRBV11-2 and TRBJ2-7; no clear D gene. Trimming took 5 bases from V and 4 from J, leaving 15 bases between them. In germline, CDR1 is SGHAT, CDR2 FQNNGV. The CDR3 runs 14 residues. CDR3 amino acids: CASSDGPGRYEQYF. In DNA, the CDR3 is TGTGCCAGCAGCGATGGTCCGGGTCGGTACGAGCAGTACTTC.